One sample yielded the 10 T cell receptor beta chains listed below, sequenced in a study of blood T cell repertoires in COVID-19. The assay was immunoSEQ multiplex PCR, and TCRdb's table has in-frame clones only and misses some. Of around 150,000 clones listed, about 92% were seen once; the top ten hold under 2%. Sequences were obtained from peripheral blood. The receptor source for this set is a woman aged 55-69 years with COVID-19, enrolled during active disease.

This chain links TRBV10-3 with TRBJ1-1, with D possibly being TRBD1 (5 bases). V lost 5 bases, J lost 3 bases, and 13 bases lay in between. Germline lookup yields CDR1 ENHRY and CDR2 SYGVKD. This CDR3 spans 14 amino acids. The CDR3 spells CAISYGGSDTEAFF. DNA for the CDR3: TGTGCCATCAGTTACGGGGGTTCTGACACTGAAGCTTTCTTT.

This clone was seen just once. The chain recombines TRBV5-1 with TRBJ2-3, with 10 bases that match TRBD2. Trimming at V came to 2 bases and at J to 3 bases, leaving 0 bases not matched to a gene. Germline lookup yields CDR1 SGHRS and CDR2 YFSETQ. The CDR3 length is 14 residues. CDR3 sequence: CASSLLAGTDTQYF. The CDR3 coding sequence is TGCGCCAGCAGCTTACTAGCGGGGACAGATACGCAGTATTTT. Filled out from reference TRBV5-1 and TRBJ2-3, the complete variable domain reads KAGVTQTPRYLIKTRGQQVTLSCSPISGHRSVSWYQQTPGQGLQFLFEYFSETQRNKGNFPGRFSGRQFSNSRSEMNVSTLELGDSALYLCASSLLAGTDTQYFGPGTRLTVL.

J is TRBJ1-2 and V is TRBV7-2; possibly TRBD1 for D (6 bases). The V end was cut by 6 bases, the J end by 7 bases, with 15 bases between. Per germline, CDR1 SGHTA and CDR2 FQGNSA. The CDR3 is 13 residues long. CDR3 protein: CASSQTGWSGYTF. Here the CDR3 DNA reads TGTGCCAGCAGTCAAACAGGGTGGAGTGGCTACACCTTC.

V is TRBV9 and J is TRBJ1-5; D may be TRBD1 (5 bases). In germline, CDR1 is SGDLS, CDR2 YYNGEE. The CDR3 is made up of 16 amino acids. V was shortened by 0 bases and J by 6 bases, with 16 bases between the two germline ends. The CDR3 loop is CASSVVDWGDRQPQHF. CDR3 bases: TGTGCCAGCAGCGTAGTAGATTGGGGGGACCGTCAGCCCCAGCATTTT.

The chain joins TRBV29-1 to TRBJ1-1, with 8 bases that match TRBD1. This CDR3 spans 13 amino acids. The junction had 2 bases not matched to a gene; V was cut back by 4 bases and J by 1 base. Germline V gene sequence: CDR1 SQVTM, CDR2 ANQGSEA. The CDR3 bases are TGCAGCGTTGGGACAGGGCCGAACACTGAAGCTTTCTTT. Its translation: CSVGTGPNTEAFF.

The V gene is TRBV5-8, the J gene TRBJ2-5; 8 bases line up with TRBD2. V lost 2 bases and J lost 2; bases outside the gene matches: 11. Looked up from germline, CDR1 is SGHTS and CDR2 is YDEGEE. This CDR3 has 17 residues. The chain's CDR3 is CASSFGGGSGGQETQYF. The CDR3 DNA sequence: TGTGCCAGCAGCTTCGGTGGAGGAAGCGGGGGACAAGAGACCCAGTACTTC.

V gene TRBV11-2 combines with J gene TRBJ2-5; 8 nucleotides line up with TRBD2. The CDR3 extends over 14 amino acids. The V and J ends lost 4 bases and 4 bases, in that order; junction bases with no gene match: 5. Germline lookup yields CDR1 SGHAT and CDR2 FQNNGV. The DNA of the CDR3 is TGTGCCAGCAGCTCGGGACTAGGGGGAGAGACCCAGTACTTC. Translation: CASSSGLGGETQYF.

This clone was seen a single time. The CDR3 spells CASTRDLSGELFF. CDR3 DNA sequence: TGTGCCAGCACTCGGGACTTGAGCGGGGAGCTGTTTTTT. V gene TRBV6-6 combines with J gene TRBJ2-2; possibly TRBD2 for D (6 bases). This CDR3 has 13 residues. Trimming left V 7 bases short and J 7 bases short, with 13 bases between. CDR1 and CDR2 from the germline V gene are MNHNY and SVGAGI (reference sequence).

The V call is TRBV6-4, the J call TRBJ2-3; the D is unclear. Germline CDR1 MRHNA, CDR2 SNTAGT. This CDR3 has 15 amino acids. The ends were cut back, 0 bases at V and 0 bases at J, with 7 bases in the middle. The CDR3 loop is CASSDSAASTDTQYF. The CDR3 DNA reads as TGTGCCAGCAGTGACTCGGCGGCTAGCACAGATACGCAGTATTTT.

This clone was recorded once. The J gene is TRBJ1-1, the V gene TRBV5-6, with 9 bases that match TRBD1. Germline lookup yields CDR1 SGHDT and CDR2 YYEEEE. J lost 11 bases, V lost 0 bases, and 5 bases had no gene match. The CDR3 consists of 13 residues. CDR3 loop: CASSLGQGVPAFF. CDR3 in DNA: TGTGCCAGCAGCTTGGGACAGGGGGTCCCCGCTTTCTTT.